The clone carrying this T cell receptor (beta chain) has just one count. The antigen remains unidentified. These data are taken from a study of shared clonotypes between healthy human individuals. Notes on the study in general: Rarefaction gave evidence that sorted-subset sequencing remained incomplete despite large depth. The study sampled only blood, and tissue repertoires likely differ. Roughly 5% was the fraction of naive CD4 clonotypes found shared across several donors.

V lost 4 bases to trimming and J lost 8 bases, with 14 bases between them. The CDR3 spans 13 residues. CDR1 is SQVTM, CDR2 ANQGSEA, per germline. It was across several immunoSEQ plates that each subset's genomic DNA was evenly split. The table came from immunoSEQ multiplex PCR; TCRdb's copy has only in-frame clones and leaves some out. The sample has over a million clones, roughly 96% seen once. V gene TRBV29-1 combines with J gene TRBJ1-4; D unresolved. The sequence came from a man younger than 40 in good health. Sequenced sample: naive CD4+ T cells sorted from blood. Sample subset: CD45RA+ positively selected. The CDR3 coding sequence is TGCAGCGTTGGGAAGCAACTAGGAGAAAAACTGTTTTTT. It encodes CSVGKQLGEKLFF.